This T cell receptor (beta chain) was recorded in a study of T cell changes during pregnancy in multiple sclerosis. TCRdb's copy holds only in-frame clones and misses some; the assay was immunoSEQ multiplex PCR. Of over 50,000 clones listed, around nine tenths are singletons. The CDR3 is made up of 16 amino acids. Trimming took off 0 bases at V and 2 bases at J, with 14 bases between the two ends. Germline CDR1 GTSNPN, CDR2 SVGIG (reference sequence). Sequencing was performed on peripheral blood, taken after pregnancy. The rearrangement links TRBV30 to TRBJ2-1, with D hard to call. The sequence was collected from a female donor with multiple sclerosis, enrolled in a pregnancy study. The CDR3 nucleotides read TGTGCCTGGAGTGTAGCCATCGGTTTCCCCTACAATGAGCAGTTCTTC. It is translated as CAWSVAIGFPYNEQFF.